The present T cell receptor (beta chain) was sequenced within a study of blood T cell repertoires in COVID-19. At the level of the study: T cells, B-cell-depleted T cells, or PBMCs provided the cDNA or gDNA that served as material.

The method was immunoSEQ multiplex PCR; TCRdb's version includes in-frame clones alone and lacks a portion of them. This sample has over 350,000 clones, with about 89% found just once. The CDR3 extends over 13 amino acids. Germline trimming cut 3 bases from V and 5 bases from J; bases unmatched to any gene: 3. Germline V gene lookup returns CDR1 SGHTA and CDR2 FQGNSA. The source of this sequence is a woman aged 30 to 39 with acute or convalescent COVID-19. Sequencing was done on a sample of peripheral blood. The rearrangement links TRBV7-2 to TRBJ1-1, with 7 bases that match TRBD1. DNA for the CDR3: TGTGCCAGCAGCTTGGGACAGACAACTGAAGCTTTCTTT. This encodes CASSLGQTTEAFF.